These 21 T cell receptor beta chains originate from one sample sequenced in a study of blood T cell repertoires in COVID-19. Profiling relied on immunoSEQ multiplex PCR, and the TCRdb table lists in-frame clones only, not all of them. This sample has about 250,000 clones, with roughly 80% found just once. The sequenced material came from peripheral blood. Receptors were obtained from a woman aged 35 to 49 with active or convalescent COVID-19.

This clone occurred a few times. The chain combines TRBV10-3 with TRBJ2-6, with D uncertain. The CDR3 runs to 16 residues. Germline V gives CDR1 ENHRY, CDR2 SYGVKD. V was pared by 0 bases and J by 2 bases, with 8 bases between. DNA of the CDR3: TGTGCCATCAGTGAGTCGGCAGGCCCTGGGGCCAACGTCCTGACTTTC. This codes for CAISESAGPGANVLTF.

CDR3 in amino acids: CASSERPGTQYF. DNA for the CDR3: TGTGCCAGCAGTGAGCGTCCGGGGACCCAGTACTTC. The chain recombines TRBV6-1 with TRBJ2-5; D is unclear. This CDR3 contains 12 residues. Trimming took 3 bases from V and 7 from J, leaving 9 bases between them. Germline CDR1 is MNHNS and CDR2 is SASEGT.

The rearrangement uses TRBV12-3 or TRBV12-4 and TRBJ1-2; D gene ambiguous. V was pared by 2 bases and J by 3 bases, with 4 bases between. The length of the CDR3 is 12 residues. The CDR3 DNA reads as TGTGCCAGCAGTTTATCAGACTATGGCTACACCTTC. Translating gives CASSLSDYGYTF.

This rearrangement joins TRBV19 to TRBJ2-1; maybe TRBD1 (6 bases). The germline gives CDR1 LNHDA, CDR2 SQIVND (reference sequence). CDR3 size: 14 residues. Deletions cut 4 bases from V and 5 bases from J, with 12 bases between. CDR3 in amino acids: CASSRRGTDNEQFF. CDR3 sequence (DNA): TGTGCCAGTAGTAGAAGGGGGACCGACAATGAGCAGTTCTTC.

The chain uses TRBV3-1 (or the pseudogene TRBV3-2) and TRBJ2-3; TRBD2 agrees at 11 bases. CDR1 and CDR2 (germline): LGHDT, YNNKEL (reference sequence). This CDR3 is 16 amino acids long. The V and J ends lost 3 bases and 4 bases, in that order; junction bases with no gene match: 6. The CDR3 sequence: CASSHERLAGSDTQYF. The CDR3 DNA reads as TGTGCCAGCAGCCACGAAAGACTAGCGGGGTCAGATACGCAGTATTTT.

This clone was recorded a few times. The chain joins TRBV28 to TRBJ2-1; D gene ambiguous. Trimming removed 3 bases from V and 5 bases from J, with 8 bases in between. This CDR3 has 13 amino acids. Germline V gene sequence: CDR1 MDHEN, CDR2 SYDVKM. DNA of the CDR3: TGTGCCAGCAGTTTCGCCAGGAACAATGAGCAGTTCTTC. It codes for CASSFARNNEQFF.

The V call is TRBV4-2, the J call TRBJ1-5; D possibly corresponds to TRBD1 (6 bases). The germline CDR1 and CDR2 sequences are LGHNA and YNFKEQ. The CDR3 runs 16 residues. Trimming took 2 bases from V and 4 from J, leaving 15 bases between them. As DNA, the CDR3 is TGTGCCAGCAGCCAATTCATCGGACAGACTAATCAGCCCCAGCATTTT. Translating gives CASSQFIGQTNQPQHF.

This clone was detected only once. The V call is TRBV18, the J call TRBJ1-1, with 11 bases identical to TRBD1. Germline CDR1 is KGHSH and CDR2 is LQKENI. Unmatched junction bases numbered 7, after V lost 6 bases and J lost 1 base. The CDR3 length is 16 residues. The CDR3 DNA sequence: TGTGCCAGCTCCCCCAAAGGGACAGGGGGGAACACTGAAGCTTTCTTT. Translation: CASSPKGTGGNTEAFF.

J is TRBJ1-2 and V is TRBV19, with TRBD1 matching 8 bases. This CDR3 has 14 residues. V lost 5 bases, J lost 6 bases, and 8 bases stayed unmatched. Germline CDR1 LNHDA, CDR2 SQIVND (reference sequence). The CDR3 DNA reads as TGTGCCAGTAGTCCCGGACAGGGCCCCAATGGCTACACCTTC. Its translation: CASSPGQGPNGYTF.

This clone occurred once. This sequence joins TRBV7-6 and TRBJ2-5; 11 nucleotides align to TRBD2. The CDR3 consists of 16 residues. Losses at the gene ends were 0 bases for V and 5 bases for J; bases not matched to a gene: 5. Germline V CDR1 and CDR2: SGHVS, FNYEAQ. CDR3 nucleotides: TGTGCCAGCAGCTTAGCGACTAGCGGGGTAGGGGAGACCCAGTACTTC. This gives the protein CASSLATSGVGETQYF.

The table lists this clone with a count of one. CDR3 in DNA: TGTGCCAGCAGCTTTTACAGACAAGATACTGAAGCTTTCTTT. Protein product: CASSFYRQDTEAFF. The chain carries TRBV13 and TRBJ1-1; D unclear. Germline-derived CDR1 and CDR2 are PRHDT and FYEKMQ (reference sequence). The CDR3 is made up of 14 amino acids. Deletions cut 3 bases from V and 5 bases from J, with 13 bases between.

The chain couples TRBV11-2 to TRBJ2-3, with a tentative D call TRBD2 (5 bases). Germline assignment: CDR1 SGHAT and CDR2 FQNNGV. The germline V and J ends were trimmed by 5 bases and 1 base, with 13 bases remaining between them. The CDR3 spans 15 residues. The CDR3 sequence: CASSREGRGTDTQYF. The CDR3 region has the DNA TGTGCCAGCAGCCGGGAAGGACGGGGCACAGATACGCAGTATTTT.

This clone is a singleton in its sample. The germline gene is not matched at one end of the junction; a read error may be the cause. The CDR3 DNA reads as TGTGCTAGCAGCTTAGTGACAGGTCCACAAGAGACCCAGTACTTC. It encodes CASSLVTGPQETQYF. The V and J genes are TRBV7-7 and TRBJ2-5; maybe TRBD1 (6 bases). The CDR3 consists of 15 residues. The germline V gene has CDR1 SSHAT and CDR2 FNYEAQ (reference sequence).

V gene TRBV3-1 (or the pseudogene TRBV3-2) combines with J gene TRBJ2-7; no definite D call. The V gene's germline CDR1 is LGHDT and CDR2 YNNKEL (reference sequence). The CDR3 is made up of 14 amino acids. V gave up 3 bases and J gave up 4 bases, with 13 bases separating them. DNA for the CDR3: TGTGCCAGCAGCCAGCGTTTCCAGGCGTACGAGCAGTACTTC. Protein sequence: CASSQRFQAYEQYF.

The chain uses TRBV6-1 and TRBJ2-1, with D perhaps TRBD1 (5 bases). The CDR3 contains 21 residues. Germline V CDR1 and CDR2: MNHNS, SASEGT. V was pared by 0 bases and J by 1 base, with 25 bases between. In DNA, the CDR3 is TGTGCCAGCAGTGAAGCGCTTCTCGACCTCAGGGAAGGGGCTTCCTACAATGAGCAGTTCTTC. As protein: CASSEALLDLREGASYNEQFF.

V is TRBV5-1 and J is TRBJ1-2; possible D gene TRBD1, 6 bases. Trimming took off 1 base at V and 5 bases at J, with 9 bases between the two ends. CDR1 is SGHRS, CDR2 YFSETQ, per germline. CDR3 length: 13 amino acids. Here the CDR3 DNA reads TGCGCCAGCAGCTTGCTAGGGGGTTATGGCTACACCTTC. It is translated as CASSLLGGYGYTF.

The chain employs TRBV19 and TRBJ1-1; perhaps TRBD1 as D (6 bases). The CDR3 contains 14 residues. V lost 0 bases and J lost 5, with 10 bases in between. CDR1 LNHDA and CDR2 SQIVND come from the germline V gene (reference sequence). CDR3 residues: CASSIEQGGTEAFF. In DNA, the CDR3 is TGTGCCAGTAGTATAGAACAGGGAGGGACTGAAGCTTTCTTT.

This chain uses TRBV18 with TRBJ1-3, with no clear D. The CDR3 is 21 amino acids. Germline CDR1 reads KGHSH; CDR2 reads LQKENI. V was shortened by 1 base and J by 1 base, with 26 bases between the two germline ends. CDR3 nucleotides: TGTGCCAGCTCACCACGGTTTCGGGTATCAGCTGCATCGGCTTCTGGAAACACCATATATTTT. It codes for CASSPRFRVSAASASGNTIYF.

The rearrangement joins TRBV27 to TRBJ2-7; TRBD1 matches at 7 bases. V lost 6 bases, J lost 5 bases, and 10 bases stayed unmatched. This CDR3 region has 14 residues. CDR1 and CDR2 (germline): MNHEY, SMNVEV (reference sequence). The CDR3 reads CASSFDRASNEQYF. The CDR3 DNA is TGTGCCAGCAGCTTTGACAGGGCATCTAACGAGCAGTACTTC.

This clone was counted a single time. V usage is TRBV6-5 and J usage is TRBJ1-1; D remains ambiguous. Looked up from germline, CDR1 is MNHEY and CDR2 is SVGAGI. Trimming left V 3 bases short and J 3 bases short, with 11 bases between. CDR3 size: 14 residues. The CDR3 here is CASSYMEADTEAFF. The DNA for the CDR3 is TGTGCCAGCAGTTATATGGAAGCGGACACTGAAGCTTTCTTT.

The chain joins TRBV24-1 to TRBJ2-3; the D is unclear. This CDR3 contains 14 residues. V was pared by 1 base and J by 1 base, with 5 bases between. Germline loops: CDR1 KGHDR, CDR2 SFDVKD. CDR3 sequence (DNA): TGTGCCACCAGTGATTTTACTCGCACAGATACGCAGTATTTT. As protein: CATSDFTRTDTQYF.